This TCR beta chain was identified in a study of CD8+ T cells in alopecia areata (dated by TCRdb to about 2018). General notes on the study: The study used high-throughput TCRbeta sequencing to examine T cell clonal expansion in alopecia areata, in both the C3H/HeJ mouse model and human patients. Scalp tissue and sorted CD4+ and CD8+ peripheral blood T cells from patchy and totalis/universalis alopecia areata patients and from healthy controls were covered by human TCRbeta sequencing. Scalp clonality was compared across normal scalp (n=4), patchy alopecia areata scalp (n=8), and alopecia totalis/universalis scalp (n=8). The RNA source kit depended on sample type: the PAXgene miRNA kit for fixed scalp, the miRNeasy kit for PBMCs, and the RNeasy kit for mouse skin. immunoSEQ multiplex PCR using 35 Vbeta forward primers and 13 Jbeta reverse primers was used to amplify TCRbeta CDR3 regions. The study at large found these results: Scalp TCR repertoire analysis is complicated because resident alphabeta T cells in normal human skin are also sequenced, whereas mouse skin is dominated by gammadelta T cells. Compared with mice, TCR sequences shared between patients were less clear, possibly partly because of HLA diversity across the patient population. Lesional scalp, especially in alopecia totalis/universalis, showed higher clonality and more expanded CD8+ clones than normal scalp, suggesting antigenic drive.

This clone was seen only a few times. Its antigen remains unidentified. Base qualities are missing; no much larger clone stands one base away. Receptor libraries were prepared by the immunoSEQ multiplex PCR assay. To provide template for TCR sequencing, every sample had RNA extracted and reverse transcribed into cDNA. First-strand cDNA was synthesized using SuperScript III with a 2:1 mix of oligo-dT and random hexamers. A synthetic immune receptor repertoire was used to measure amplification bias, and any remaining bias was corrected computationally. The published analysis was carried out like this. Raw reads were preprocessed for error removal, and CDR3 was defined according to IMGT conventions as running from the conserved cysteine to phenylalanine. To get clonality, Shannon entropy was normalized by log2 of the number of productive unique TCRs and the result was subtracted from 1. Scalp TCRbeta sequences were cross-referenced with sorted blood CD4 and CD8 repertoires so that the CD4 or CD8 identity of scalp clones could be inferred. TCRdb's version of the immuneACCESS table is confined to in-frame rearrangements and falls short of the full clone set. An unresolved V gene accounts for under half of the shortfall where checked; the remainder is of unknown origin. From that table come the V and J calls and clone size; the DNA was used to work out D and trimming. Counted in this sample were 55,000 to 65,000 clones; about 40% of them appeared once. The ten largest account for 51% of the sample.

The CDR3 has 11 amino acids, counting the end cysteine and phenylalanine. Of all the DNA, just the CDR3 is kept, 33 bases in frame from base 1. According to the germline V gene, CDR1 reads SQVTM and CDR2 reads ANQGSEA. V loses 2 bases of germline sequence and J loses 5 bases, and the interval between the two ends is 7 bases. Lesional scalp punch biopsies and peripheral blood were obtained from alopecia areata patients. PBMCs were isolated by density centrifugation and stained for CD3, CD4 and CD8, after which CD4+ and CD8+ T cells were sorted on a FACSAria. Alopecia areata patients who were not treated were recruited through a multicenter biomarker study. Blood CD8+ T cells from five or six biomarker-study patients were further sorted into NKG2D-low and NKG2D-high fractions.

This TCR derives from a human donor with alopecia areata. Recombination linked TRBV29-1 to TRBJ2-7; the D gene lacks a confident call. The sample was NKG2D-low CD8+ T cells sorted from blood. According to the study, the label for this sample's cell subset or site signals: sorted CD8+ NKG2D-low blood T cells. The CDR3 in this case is CSVESRHEQYF. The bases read TGCAGCGTTGAAAGTAGACACGAGCAGTACTTC.